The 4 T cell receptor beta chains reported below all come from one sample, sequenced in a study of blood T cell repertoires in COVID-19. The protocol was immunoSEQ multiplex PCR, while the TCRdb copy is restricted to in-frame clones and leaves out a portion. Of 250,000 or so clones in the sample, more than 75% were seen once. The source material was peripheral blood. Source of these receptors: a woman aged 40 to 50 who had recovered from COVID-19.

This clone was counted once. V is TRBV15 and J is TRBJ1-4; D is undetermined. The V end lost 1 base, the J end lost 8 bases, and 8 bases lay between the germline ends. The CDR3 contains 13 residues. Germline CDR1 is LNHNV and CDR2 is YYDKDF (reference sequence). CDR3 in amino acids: CATSRVFSEKLFF. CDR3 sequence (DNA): TGTGCCACCAGCAGAGTTTTCTCCGAAAAACTGTTTTTT.

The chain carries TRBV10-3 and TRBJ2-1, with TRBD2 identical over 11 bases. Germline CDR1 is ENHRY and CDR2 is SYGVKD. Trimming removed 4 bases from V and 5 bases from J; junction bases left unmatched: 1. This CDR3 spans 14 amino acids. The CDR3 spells CAISGGLADNEQFF. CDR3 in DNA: TGTGCCATCAGTGGGGGACTAGCGGACAATGAGCAGTTCTTC.

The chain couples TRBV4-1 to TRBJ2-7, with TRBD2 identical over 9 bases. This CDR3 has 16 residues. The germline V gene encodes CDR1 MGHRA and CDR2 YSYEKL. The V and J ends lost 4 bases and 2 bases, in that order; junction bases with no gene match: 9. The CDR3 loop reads CASSLSLAGRPYEQYF. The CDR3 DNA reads TGCGCCAGCAGCCTGTCCCTAGCGGGGAGACCCTACGAGCAGTACTTC.

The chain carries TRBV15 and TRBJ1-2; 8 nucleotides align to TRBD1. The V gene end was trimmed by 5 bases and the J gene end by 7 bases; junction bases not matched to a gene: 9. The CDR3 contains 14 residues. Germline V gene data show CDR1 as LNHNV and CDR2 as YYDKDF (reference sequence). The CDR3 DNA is TGTGCCACCAGCGGACGAGACAGGGGACGTGGCTACACCTTC. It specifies CATSGRDRGRGYTF.